This TCR beta chain was sequenced in a study of blood T cell repertoires in COVID-19. Study-wide context: Spain, Italy and the United States supplied samples that represented acute and convalescent COVID-19.

Clinical histories supplied by participants themselves formed the basis of cohort assignment. How the authors handled the data: Nucleated cell counts were estimated from reference gene primer amplification. Generated by immunoSEQ multiplex PCR, the TCRdb table keeps only in-frame clones and is missing some. The V and J calls and clone size come from that table; D and trimming were worked out from the DNA. The sample consists of roughly 400,000 clones, nearly 90% of them appearing once. The receptor's source is a woman in her 40s with acute COVID-19. Material: PBMCs or T cells enriched from blood (not recorded which).

CDR3: CASSSPGLGETQYF. The DNA of the CDR3 is TGTGCCAGCAGCTCCCCAGGGTTAGGAGAGACCCAGTACTTC. The V call is TRBV7-9, the J call TRBJ2-5, with a possible D match to TRBD1 (5 bases). The CDR3 runs to 14 residues. V was shortened by 4 bases and J by 4 bases, with 13 bases between the two germline ends. Germline V lookup: CDR1 SEHNR, CDR2 FQNEAQ (reference sequence).